This section outlines one TCR beta chain sequence together with its context. Its target is not known. This specimen comes from a study of human T cells and chemical hapten exposure. Study context: Application of 0.01% DPC to the upper back was done by patch test, with a reading at 6 days.

Time point noted: patch test 2, 6 weeks after DPC sensitization. Sample treatment: therapeutic diphenylcyclopropenone sensitization with weekly scalp DPC. Study-level findings and limits: The donors suffered from alopecia, so their immune response may not match that of healthy people. Expanded TCRs produced significantly more large CDR3 similarity clusters than controls did.

Via MiXCR, TCRdb re-called the RACE reads, giving one row per CDR3 protein. The sample consists of 95,000 or so distinct CDR3 sequences, roughly 11% of them appearing once. This clonotype originated in a woman in her forties with alopecia areata. Some clones in this sample may be carry-over from other donors' samples. This material consisted of whole blood, taken in connection with sensitization to the hapten diphenylcyclopropenone (DPC).

The CDR3 spells CASSQEYGTSNTEAFF. CDR3 sequence (DNA): TGTGCCAGCAGCCAAGAATATGGGACATCGAACACTGAAGCTTTCTTT. This chain uses TRBV3-1 with TRBJ1-1; TRBD1 is a possible D gene (6 bases). Between the trimmed V and J ends, which lost 0 bases and 1 base, there was a span of 12 bases. The CDR3 loop spans 16 amino acids. CDR1 is LGHDT, CDR2 YNNKEL, per germline (reference sequence).